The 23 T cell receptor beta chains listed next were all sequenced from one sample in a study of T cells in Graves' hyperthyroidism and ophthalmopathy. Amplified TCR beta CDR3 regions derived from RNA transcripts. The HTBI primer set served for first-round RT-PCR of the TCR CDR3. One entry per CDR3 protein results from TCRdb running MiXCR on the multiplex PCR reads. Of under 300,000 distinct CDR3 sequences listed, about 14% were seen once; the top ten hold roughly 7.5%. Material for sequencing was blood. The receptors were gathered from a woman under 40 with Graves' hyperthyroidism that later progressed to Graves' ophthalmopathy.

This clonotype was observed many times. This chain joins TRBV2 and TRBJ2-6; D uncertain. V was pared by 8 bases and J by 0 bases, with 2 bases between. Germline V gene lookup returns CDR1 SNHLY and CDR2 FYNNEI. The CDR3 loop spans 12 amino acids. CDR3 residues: CASLSGANVLTF. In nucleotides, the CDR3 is TGTGCCAGCCTCTCTGGGGCCAACGTCCTGACTTTC.

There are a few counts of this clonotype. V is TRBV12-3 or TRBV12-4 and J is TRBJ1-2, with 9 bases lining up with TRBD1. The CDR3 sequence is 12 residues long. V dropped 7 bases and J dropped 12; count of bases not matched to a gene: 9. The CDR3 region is CASTNRQGGHTF. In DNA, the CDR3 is TGTGCCAGCACTAATCGACAGGGGGGACACACCTTC.

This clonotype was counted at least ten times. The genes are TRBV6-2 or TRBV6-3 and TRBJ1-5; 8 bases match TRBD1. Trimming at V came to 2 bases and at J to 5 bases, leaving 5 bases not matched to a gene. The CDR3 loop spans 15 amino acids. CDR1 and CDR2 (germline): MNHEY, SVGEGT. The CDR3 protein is CASSYVTGGYQPQHF. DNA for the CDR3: TGTGCCAGCAGTTACGTAACAGGGGGTTATCAGCCCCAGCATTTT.

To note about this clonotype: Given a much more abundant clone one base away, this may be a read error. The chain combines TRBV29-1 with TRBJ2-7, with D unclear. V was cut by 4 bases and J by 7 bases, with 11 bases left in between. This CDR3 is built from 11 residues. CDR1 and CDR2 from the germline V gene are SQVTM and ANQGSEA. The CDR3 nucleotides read TGCAGCGTTGTTCGTGGAAATGAGCAGTACTTC. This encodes CSVVRGNEQYF.

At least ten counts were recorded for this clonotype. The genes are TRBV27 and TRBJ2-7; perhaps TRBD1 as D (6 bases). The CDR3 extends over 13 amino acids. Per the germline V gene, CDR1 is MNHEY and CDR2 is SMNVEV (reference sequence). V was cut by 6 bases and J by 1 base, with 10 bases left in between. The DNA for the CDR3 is TGTGCCAGCAGCTTACAGGGATCCTACGAGCAGTACTTC. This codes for CASSLQGSYEQYF.

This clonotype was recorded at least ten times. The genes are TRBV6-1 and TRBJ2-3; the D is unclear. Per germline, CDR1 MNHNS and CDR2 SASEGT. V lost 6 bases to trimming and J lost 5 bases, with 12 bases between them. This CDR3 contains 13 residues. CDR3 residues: CASRPAEEDTQYF. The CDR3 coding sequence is TGTGCCAGCAGGCCGGCCGAGGAAGATACGCAGTATTTT.

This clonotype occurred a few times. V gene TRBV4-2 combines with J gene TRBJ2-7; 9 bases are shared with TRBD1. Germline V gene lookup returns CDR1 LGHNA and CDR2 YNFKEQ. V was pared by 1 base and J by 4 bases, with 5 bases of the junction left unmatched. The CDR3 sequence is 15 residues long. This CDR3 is CASSQGTGERYEQYF. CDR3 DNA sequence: TGTGCCAGCAGCCAAGGGACAGGGGAAAGATACGAGCAGTACTTC.

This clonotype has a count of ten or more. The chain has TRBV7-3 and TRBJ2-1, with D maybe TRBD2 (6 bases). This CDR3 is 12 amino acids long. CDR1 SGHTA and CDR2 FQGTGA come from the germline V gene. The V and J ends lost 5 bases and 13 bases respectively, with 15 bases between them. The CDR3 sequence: CASSAGTFPQFF. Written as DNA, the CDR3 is TGTGCCAGCAGCGCCGGGACTTTTCCCCAGTTCTTC.

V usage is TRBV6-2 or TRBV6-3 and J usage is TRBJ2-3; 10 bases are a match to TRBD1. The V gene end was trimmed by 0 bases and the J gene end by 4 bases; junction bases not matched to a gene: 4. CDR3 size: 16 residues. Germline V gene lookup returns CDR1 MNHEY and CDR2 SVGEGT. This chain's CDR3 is CASSYSGTGVPDTQYF. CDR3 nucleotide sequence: TGTGCCAGCAGTTACTCCGGGACAGGGGTCCCAGATACGCAGTATTTT.

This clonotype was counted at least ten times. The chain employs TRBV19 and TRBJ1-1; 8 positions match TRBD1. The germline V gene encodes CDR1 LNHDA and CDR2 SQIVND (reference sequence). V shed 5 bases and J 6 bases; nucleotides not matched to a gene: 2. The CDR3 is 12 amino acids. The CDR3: CASSRTGPEAFF. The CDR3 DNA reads TGTGCCAGTAGTCGGACAGGGCCTGAAGCTTTCTTT. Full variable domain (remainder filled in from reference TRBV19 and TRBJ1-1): DGGITQSPKYLFRKEGQNVTLSCEQNLNHDAMYWYRQDPGQGLRLIYYSQIVNDFQKGDIAEGYSVSREKKESFPLTVTSAQKNPTAFYLCASSRTGPEAFFGQGTRLTVV.

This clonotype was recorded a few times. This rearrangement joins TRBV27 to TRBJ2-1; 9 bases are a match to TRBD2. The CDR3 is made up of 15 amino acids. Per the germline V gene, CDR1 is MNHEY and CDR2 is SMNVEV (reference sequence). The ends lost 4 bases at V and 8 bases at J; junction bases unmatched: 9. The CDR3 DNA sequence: TGTGCCAGCAGTTCCTTGCGGGAGGGTGGTTATGAGCAGTTCTTC. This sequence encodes CASSSLREGGYEQFF.

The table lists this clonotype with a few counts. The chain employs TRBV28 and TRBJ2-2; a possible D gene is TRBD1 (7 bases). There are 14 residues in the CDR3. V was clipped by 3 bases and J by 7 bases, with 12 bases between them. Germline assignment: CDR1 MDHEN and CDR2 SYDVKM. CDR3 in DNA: TGTGCCAGCAGTTTTTGGCAGGGGGGCGGGGAGCTGTTTTTT. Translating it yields CASSFWQGGGELFF.

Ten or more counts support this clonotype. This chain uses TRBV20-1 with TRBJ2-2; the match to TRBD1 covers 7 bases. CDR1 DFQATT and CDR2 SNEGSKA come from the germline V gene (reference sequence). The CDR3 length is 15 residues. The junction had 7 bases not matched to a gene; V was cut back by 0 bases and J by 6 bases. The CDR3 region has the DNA TGCAGTGCTAGAGATTTGAAGGGGGCCTCCGGGGAGCTGTTTTTT. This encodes CSARDLKGASGELFF.

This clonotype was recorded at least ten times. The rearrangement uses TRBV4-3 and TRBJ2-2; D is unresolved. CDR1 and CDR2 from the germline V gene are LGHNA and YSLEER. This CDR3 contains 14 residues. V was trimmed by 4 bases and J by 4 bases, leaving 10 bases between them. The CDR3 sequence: CASSPAVGTGELFF. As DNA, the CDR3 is TGCGCCAGCAGCCCCGCCGTAGGCACCGGGGAGCTGTTTTTT.

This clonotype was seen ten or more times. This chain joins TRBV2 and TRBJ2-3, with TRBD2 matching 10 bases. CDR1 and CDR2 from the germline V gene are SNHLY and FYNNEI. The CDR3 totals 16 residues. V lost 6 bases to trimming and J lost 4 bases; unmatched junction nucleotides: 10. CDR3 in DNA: TGTGCCAGCAGCCTGGGGCTAGCGGGAGATTCAGATACGCAGTATTTT. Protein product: CASSLGLAGDSDTQYF.

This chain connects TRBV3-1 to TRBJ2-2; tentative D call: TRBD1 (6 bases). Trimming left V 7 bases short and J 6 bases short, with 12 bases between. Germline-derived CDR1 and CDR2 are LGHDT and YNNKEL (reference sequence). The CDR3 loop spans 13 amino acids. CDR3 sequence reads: CASTKQGAGELFF. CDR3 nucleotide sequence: TGTGCCAGCACCAAACAGGGTGCCGGGGAGCTGTTTTTT.

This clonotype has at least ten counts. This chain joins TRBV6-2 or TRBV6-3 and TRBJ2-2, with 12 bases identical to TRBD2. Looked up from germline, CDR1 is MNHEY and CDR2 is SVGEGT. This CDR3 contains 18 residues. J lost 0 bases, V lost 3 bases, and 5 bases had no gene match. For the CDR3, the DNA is TGTGCCAGCAGTTATCGGCTAGCGGGAGGGACGAACACCGGGGAGCTGTTTTTT. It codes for CASSYRLAGGTNTGELFF.

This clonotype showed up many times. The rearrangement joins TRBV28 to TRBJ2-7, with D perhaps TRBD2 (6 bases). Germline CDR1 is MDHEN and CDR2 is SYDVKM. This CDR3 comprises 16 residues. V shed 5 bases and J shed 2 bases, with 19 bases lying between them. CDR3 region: CASSGASEGRAYEQYF. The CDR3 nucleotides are TGTGCCAGCAGTGGGGCCTCGGAGGGGCGCGCCTACGAGCAGTACTTC.

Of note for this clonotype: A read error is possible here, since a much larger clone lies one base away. The CDR3 spells CASRPGTTHEKLFF. The DNA for the CDR3 is TGTGCCAGCAGGCCCGGGACAACCCACGAAAAACTGTTTTTT. V and J are TRBV6-1 and TRBJ1-4; D may be TRBD1 (6 bases). Germline V gives CDR1 MNHNS, CDR2 SASEGT. This CDR3 is built from 14 residues. The V end lost 6 bases, the J end lost 8 bases, and 16 bases lay between the germline ends.

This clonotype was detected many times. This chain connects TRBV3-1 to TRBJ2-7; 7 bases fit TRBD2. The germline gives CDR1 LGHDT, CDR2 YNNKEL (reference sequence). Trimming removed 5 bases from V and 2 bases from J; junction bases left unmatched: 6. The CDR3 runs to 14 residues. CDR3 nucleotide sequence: TGTGCCAGCAGCTGGGAGGGCGGCCCCTACGAGCAGTACTTC. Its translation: CASSWEGGPYEQYF.

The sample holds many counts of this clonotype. CDR3 sequence (DNA): TGTGCCAGCTCACCACTGAGGCAAAGCGAGACCCAGTACTTC. Translated: CASSPLRQSETQYF. The gene calls are TRBV18 and TRBJ2-5, with no clear D. The CDR3 runs to 14 residues. Deletions cut 1 base from V and 5 bases from J, with 11 bases between. CDR1 is KGHSH and CDR2 is LQKENI in the germline V gene.

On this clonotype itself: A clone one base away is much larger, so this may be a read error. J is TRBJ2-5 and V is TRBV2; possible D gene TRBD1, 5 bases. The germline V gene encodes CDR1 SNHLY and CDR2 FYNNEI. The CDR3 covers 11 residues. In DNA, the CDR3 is TGTGTCAGCAGGGTAAAAGAGACCCAGTACTTC. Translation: CVSRVKETQYF.

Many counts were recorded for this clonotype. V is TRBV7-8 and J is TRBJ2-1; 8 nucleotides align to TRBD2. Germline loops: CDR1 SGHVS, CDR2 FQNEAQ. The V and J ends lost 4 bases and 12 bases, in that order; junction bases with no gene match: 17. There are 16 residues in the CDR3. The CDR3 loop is CASSSTPPGGDVGQFF. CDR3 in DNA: TGTGCCAGCAGCTCAACCCCCCCGGGGGGGGATGTAGGGCAGTTCTTC.